The 10 T cell receptor beta chains in this list originate from one sample, sequenced in a study of OX40 agonist ivuxolimab in advanced cancers. Using immunoSEQ multiplex PCR, the repertoire was profiled, and TCRdb retains in-frame clones only, with some absent. Counted here are about 67,000 clones, approximately 90% occurring once; the ten biggest clones make up 2% to 2.5%. Here the sequenced sample was CD4+ or CD8+ T cells sorted from blood, taken in a trial of the OX40 agonist ivuxolimab. The source of these receptors is an adult with an advanced solid tumor such as melanoma, head and neck, liver or kidney cancer.

V gene TRBV11-3 combines with J gene TRBJ2-3; 7 nucleotides line up with TRBD1. CDR1 and CDR2 from the germline V gene are SGHNT and YENEEA. V trimming: 3 bases; J trimming: 0 bases; junction bases outside the gene matches: 3. The CDR3 covers 15 residues. The CDR3 coding sequence is TGTGCCAGCAGCTTTCGGGACAGTAGCACAGATACGCAGTATTTT. This encodes CASSFRDSSTDTQYF.

J is TRBJ1-1 and V is TRBV10-3; 7 bases fit TRBD1. The J segment lost 11 bases and the V segment lost 0 bases, leaving 9 bases of the junction unmatched. CDR1 ENHRY and CDR2 SYGVKD come from the germline V gene. This CDR3 region has 14 residues. The CDR3 loop reads CAISESGTANDAFF. CDR3 sequence (DNA): TGTGCCATCAGTGAGTCGGGGACAGCGAACGATGCTTTCTTT.

This chain joins TRBV11-2 and TRBJ2-7; 7 nucleotides line up with TRBD1. The V gene end was trimmed by 5 bases and the J gene end by 2 bases; junction bases not matched to a gene: 3. The CDR3 runs 13 residues. Germline V lookup: CDR1 SGHAT, CDR2 FQNNGV. CDR3 nucleotides: TGTGCCAGCAGCCGACAGGGAACCTACGAGCAGTACTTC. As protein: CASSRQGTYEQYF.

This sequence joins TRBV29-1 and TRBJ2-1; a possible D gene is TRBD2 (5 bases). The CDR3 has 15 amino acids. Germline CDR1 is SQVTM and CDR2 is ANQGSEA. Trimming stripped 6 bases from V and 1 base from J, with 16 bases between. CDR3 residues: CSVPATGSSYNEQFF. CDR3 nucleotides: TGCAGCGTACCTGCGACGGGGAGTTCCTACAATGAGCAGTTCTTC.

The genes are TRBV19 and TRBJ2-3, with 9 nucleotides matching TRBD2. Germline V lookup: CDR1 LNHDA, CDR2 SQIVND (reference sequence). V shed 0 bases and J 7 bases; nucleotides not matched to a gene: 5. The CDR3 has 15 amino acids. For the CDR3, the DNA is TGTGCCAGTAGTATAGAGGGCGGGGGGGCATATACGCAGTATTTT. This sequence encodes CASSIEGGGAYTQYF.

The V gene is TRBV28, the J gene TRBJ1-2; TRBD1 aligns across 10 bases. Looked up from germline, CDR1 is MDHEN and CDR2 is SYDVKM. This CDR3 has 14 residues. V lost 4 bases and J lost 8; bases outside the gene matches: 7. The CDR3 DNA sequence: TGTGCCAGCAGTTCCCGACAGGGGGCGGGGGGCTACACCTTC. The encoded protein is CASSSRQGAGGYTF.

The V gene is TRBV29-1, the J gene TRBJ2-2; a weak D match, TRBD2 (6 bases). The germline V gene has CDR1 SQVTM and CDR2 ANQGSEA. The CDR3 length is 14 residues. The V end was cut by 4 bases, the J end by 5 bases, with 14 bases between. CDR3 residues: CSVGLAGGTGELFF. The DNA for the CDR3 is TGCAGCGTTGGACTCGCCGGGGGAACCGGGGAGCTGTTTTTT.

This clone has only a few counts. The V call is TRBV6-6, the J call TRBJ1-1, with D perhaps TRBD1 (5 bases). CDR3 length: 15 amino acids. The germline CDR1 and CDR2 sequences are MNHNY and SVGAGI (reference sequence). V lost 5 bases and J 2 bases, leaving 15 bases between the germline ends. CDR3 loop: CASSAPGLQNTEAFF. CDR3 DNA sequence: TGTGCCAGCAGTGCCCCGGGACTCCAAAACACTGAAGCTTTCTTT.

By frequency in the sample, this clone is medium-sized (0.01 to 0.1%). The chain has TRBV15 and TRBJ2-7; D not resolved. V was trimmed by 1 base and J by 0 bases, leaving 10 bases between them. Germline assignment: CDR1 LNHNV and CDR2 YYDKDF (reference sequence). The CDR3 loop spans 15 amino acids. The CDR3 DNA follows: TGTGCCACCAGCAGAGGGCGGACCACCTCCTACGAGCAGTACTTC. Encoded protein: CATSRGRTTSYEQYF.

The V call is TRBV7-7, the J call TRBJ2-3; D may be TRBD2 (8 bases). Germline loops: CDR1 SSHAT, CDR2 FNYEAQ (reference sequence). The length of the CDR3 is 16 residues. The germline V and J ends were trimmed by 1 base and 4 bases, with 15 bases remaining between them. The CDR3 nucleotides are TGTGCCAGCAGCTTAGGCGTTAGCGGGACAGCAGATACGCAGTATTTT. This translates into CASSLGVSGTADTQYF.